This T cell receptor beta chain derives from a study of blood T cell repertoires in COVID-19. TCRdb's copy holds only in-frame clones and misses some; the assay was immunoSEQ multiplex PCR. The sample has about 90,000 clones; roughly nine tenths are singletons. The CDR3 contains 18 residues. V dropped 2 bases and J dropped 0 bases, with 19 bases sitting between them. Germline loops: CDR1 SGHRS, CDR2 YFSETQ. The source is a human donor with active COVID-19. The donor label of this sample is uncertain. The V gene is TRBV5-1, the J gene TRBJ2-3; D may be TRBD2 (6 bases). Sequenced sample: peripheral blood. CDR3 in DNA: TGCGCCAGCAGCTTACCTACCGGGACTGACTCTAGCACAGATACGCAGTATTTT. Translation: CASSLPTGTDSSTDTQYF.